This is a list of T cell receptor beta chains from one sample in a study of blood T cells in healthy people across ages. TCRdb analysed the 5' RACE reads with MiXCR anew, one entry per CDR3 protein. The top ten clones hold 7% to 9% of a sample with about 1,600,000 distinct CDR3 sequences, approximately 38% of them seen once. Sequences were obtained from blood. These receptors were taken from a woman between 18 and 30 years old in good health. The conserved cysteine and the conserved F or W are not part of the CDR3 here. D genes are given only for firm matches.

J: TRBJ2-1; D: TRBD2; V: TRBV29-1; length: 11; CDR3: SVVPSGSNEQF
J: TRBJ1-2; D: TRBD1; V: TRBV5-1; length: 13; CDR3: ASSLSTGVDYGYT
J: TRBJ2-1; D: TRBD2; V: TRBV29-1; length: 14; CDR3: SVEGPWASGGNEQF
J: TRBJ1-2; D: -; V: TRBV20-1; length: 12; CDR3: SARGKPFPYGYT
J: TRBJ1-4; D: -; V: TRBV4-1; length: 13; CDR3: ASSRWGAGDEKLF
J: TRBJ2-3; D: -; V: TRBV28; length: 13; CDR3: ASSLGDKRTDTQY
J: TRBJ2-7; D: TRBD1; V: TRBV5-5; length: 12; CDR3: ASSEEQGVYEQY
J: TRBJ2-3; D: -; V: TRBV27; length: 13; CDR3: ASSAKRVSTGTQY
J: TRBJ2-7; D: -; V: TRBV27; length: 10; CDR3: ASSFNRYEQY
J: TRBJ1-5; D: -; V: TRBV10-3; length: 15; CDR3: AISEIRAVDTNQPQH
J: TRBJ2-3; D: TRBD2; V: TRBV12-3/TRBV12-4; length: 13; CDR3: ASSPTSGSGYTQY
J: TRBJ1-2; D: TRBD1; V: TRBV24-1; length: 10; CDR3: ATWTGTYGYT
J: TRBJ1-5; D: -; V: TRBV20-1; length: 12; CDR3: SAGAEWDAQPQH
J: TRBJ2-1; D: TRBD2; V: TRBV12-3/TRBV12-4; length: 11; CDR3: ASSPGLVPRQF
J: TRBJ2-3; D: -; V: TRBV15; length: 16; CDR3: ATSRDRGSGSSTDTQY
J: TRBJ2-2; D: TRBD1; V: TRBV7-2; length: 14; CDR3: ASSVYRGANTGELF
J: TRBJ2-5; D: -; V: TRBV6-5; length: 11; CDR3: ASSYLSRNEQY
J: TRBJ2-7; D: -; V: TRBV9; length: 13; CDR3: ASSVAAGYSYEQY
J: TRBJ2-2; D: TRBD2; V: TRBV4-1; length: 13; CDR3: ASSHPGLDTGELF
J: TRBJ2-3; D: TRBD2; V: TRBV4-1; length: 14; CDR3: ASSQRTSGRGDTQY
J: TRBJ2-3; D: -; V: TRBV7-9; length: 10; CDR3: ASSEPSGTQY
J: TRBJ2-7; D: -; V: TRBV30; length: 12; CDR3: AWRGRQVSYEQY
J: TRBJ2-1; D: TRBD2; V: TRBV7-9; length: 14; CDR3: ASSDGLAGYYNEQF
J: TRBJ2-3; D: TRBD2; V: TRBV12-3/TRBV12-4; length: 11; CDR3: ASRHPSGGTQY
J: TRBJ1-1; D: -; V: TRBV3-1; length: 12; CDR3: ASSQRDPTAEAF
J: TRBJ2-7; D: -; V: TRBV9; length: 12; CDR3: ASSVEEIVYEQY
J: TRBJ2-5; D: -; V: TRBV27; length: 12; CDR3: ASNKQGSQETQY